The 16 T cell receptor beta chains reported below all come from one sample, sequenced in a study of beta chain features in type 1 diabetes. The study's findings and limits: People with Type 1 diabetes carried modestly yet significantly shorter TCRB CDR3s in all four CD4+ subsets.

Isolated RNA was reverse transcribed in full, so expressed TCRB transcripts were sequenced. Profiled with immunoSEQ multiplex PCR; TCRdb holds only in-frame clones, not every one. The sample holds around 650,000 clones; 9.5% to 15% are singletons and the top ten take around 0.12%. Antigen specificity for these receptors is unknown. The specimen was naive CD4+ T cells from blood. The receptors derive from a man under 40 with type 1 diabetes.

The chain carries TRBV28 and TRBJ2-7; TRBD1 matches 7 bases. The CDR3 has 14 residues. Germline V lookup: CDR1 MDHEN, CDR2 SYDVKM. V lost 7 bases and J lost 4; bases outside the gene matches: 10. As DNA, the CDR3 is TGTGCCAGCAAAGGGCAGGGGGTTCGGTACGAGCAGTACTTC. Translating gives CASKGQGVRYEQYF.

The chain uses TRBV7-9 and TRBJ1-2; D is unclear. Per germline, CDR1 SEHNR and CDR2 FQNEAQ (reference sequence). V dropped 7 bases and J dropped 3 bases, with 9 bases sitting between them. The length of the CDR3 is 12 residues. The CDR3 DNA reads as TGTGCCAGCACGCCCGTAGACTATGGCTACACCTTC. Encoded protein: CASTPVDYGYTF. Full variable domain (remainder filled in from reference TRBV7-9 and TRBJ1-2): DTGVSQNPRHKITKRGQNVTFRCDPISEHNRLYWYRQTLGQGPEFLTYFQNEAQLEKSRLLSDRFSAERPKGSFSTLEIQRTEQGDSAMYLCASTPVDYGYTFGSGTRLTVV.

This clone has only a few counts. The chain uses TRBV4-2 and TRBJ1-1; D is undetermined. The germline V and J ends were trimmed by 0 bases and 1 base, with 9 bases remaining between them. Germline-derived CDR1 and CDR2 are LGHNA and YNFKEQ. This CDR3 region has 15 residues. This CDR3 reads CASSQELTANTEAFF. CDR3 coding DNA: TGTGCCAGCAGCCAAGAACTCACGGCGAACACTGAAGCTTTCTTT.

The genes are TRBV14 and TRBJ1-2; D remains unclear. The CDR3 spans 15 residues. CDR1 and CDR2 from the germline V gene are SGHDN and FVKESK. Trimming took 4 bases from V and 4 from J, leaving 16 bases between them. The CDR3 region has the DNA TGTGCCAGCAGCCTCCTACCTCCCGGGGTCTATGGCTACACCTTC. Translated, it gives CASSLLPPGVYGYTF.

This clone was counted a few times. The rearrangement joins TRBV7-9 to TRBJ1-3; D remains ambiguous. Germline V gene lookup returns CDR1 SEHNR and CDR2 FQNEAQ (reference sequence). The CDR3 loop spans 14 amino acids. Trimming took 1 base from V and 0 from J, leaving 4 bases between them. The CDR3 here is CASSLVRSGNTIYF. As DNA, the CDR3 is TGTGCCAGCAGCTTAGTTCGCTCTGGAAACACCATATATTTT.

This clone appeared a few times. This chain joins TRBV9 and TRBJ2-3, with 10 bases matching TRBD2. CDR1 is SGDLS and CDR2 is YYNGEE in the germline V gene. V shed 1 base and J 3 bases; nucleotides not matched to a gene: 5. The CDR3 has 16 residues. The DNA of the CDR3 is TGTGCCAGCAGCGTACCACCTAGCGGGGGAACAGATACGCAGTATTTT. Protein product: CASSVPPSGGTDTQYF.

In this sample, this clone turned up a few times. Different DNA sequences within this sample yield the same CDR3. This chain uses TRBV7-2 with TRBJ1-4; D call uncertain. Germline V lookup: CDR1 SGHTA, CDR2 FQGNSA. This CDR3 region has 15 residues. V lost 2 bases and J lost 0, with 7 bases in between. In DNA, the CDR3 is TGTGCCAGCAGCTTAATGGGAACAACTAATGAAAAACTGTTTTTT. The encoded protein is CASSLMGTTNEKLFF.

V usage is TRBV10-3 and J usage is TRBJ1-5; D is unresolved. V lost 0 bases and J lost 0, with 9 bases in between. Germline CDR1 reads ENHRY; CDR2 reads SYGVKD. The length of the CDR3 is 16 residues. The CDR3 reads CAISESRPISNQPQHF. The CDR3 nucleotides read TGTGCCATCAGTGAGTCGAGGCCAATTAGCAATCAGCCCCAGCATTTT.

Notes on this clone: Other DNA sequences within the sample encode an identical CDR3. The chain joins TRBV19 to TRBJ2-1; the D gene could be TRBD1 or TRBD2 (5 bases each). With 6 bases removed from V and 10 bases from J, the gap between germline ends came to 13 bases. CDR3 length: 12 amino acids. CDR1 and CDR2 (germline): LNHDA, SQIVND (reference sequence). CDR3 in amino acids: CASSFGGREQFF. CDR3 bases: TGTGCCAGTAGCTTTGGGGGAAGGGAGCAGTTCTTC.

This clone was detected a few times. Other DNA sequences in the same sample also yield this CDR3. This chain uses TRBV7-9 with TRBJ2-7; no reliable D call. This CDR3 is built from 12 residues. The germline V gene encodes CDR1 SEHNR and CDR2 FQNEAQ (reference sequence). The germline V and J ends were trimmed by 2 bases and 1 base, with 3 bases remaining between them. In DNA, the CDR3 is TGTGCCAGCAGCTTATCATCCTACGAGCAGTACTTC. This gives the protein CASSLSSYEQYF.

This clone showed up just a few times. The V and J genes are TRBV10-3 and TRBJ2-1, with 13 bases lining up with TRBD2. The CDR3 is made up of 16 amino acids. V lost 4 bases to trimming and J lost 0 bases; unmatched junction nucleotides: 0. Germline-derived CDR1 and CDR2 are ENHRY and SYGVKD. CDR3 nucleotides: TGTGCCATCAGTGGGACTAGCGGGAGCTCCTACAATGAGCAGTTCTTC. As protein: CAISGTSGSSYNEQFF.

This clone has a handful of counts. The V call is TRBV7-2, the J call TRBJ1-6; 8 bases align to TRBD1. The V gene end was trimmed by 2 bases and the J gene end by 10 bases; junction bases not matched to a gene: 4. The CDR3 runs 14 residues. Germline V CDR1 and CDR2: SGHTA, FQGNSA. CDR3 coding DNA: TGTGCCAGCAGCTTATCAGGGGGCGGGTCACCCCTCCACTTT. It is translated as CASSLSGGGSPLHF.

The chain has TRBV10-3 and TRBJ2-1; TRBD2 matches at 11 bases. The V gene end was trimmed by 2 bases and the J gene end by 7 bases; junction bases not matched to a gene: 13. The CDR3 extends over 18 amino acids. CDR1 and CDR2 (germline): ENHRY, SYGVKD. The CDR3 DNA follows: TGTGCCATCAGTGAGAGCCACCCTCTAGCGGGGGGCGAGAATGAGCAGTTCTTC. Amino acid sequence: CAISESHPLAGGENEQFF.

This clone occurred a few times. Different DNA sequences within this sample yield the same CDR3. The J gene is TRBJ2-2, the V gene TRBV9; D remains ambiguous. Germline V gives CDR1 SGDLS, CDR2 YYNGEE. The V end was cut by 2 bases, the J end by 2 bases, with 10 bases between. The CDR3 covers 15 residues. In DNA form, the CDR3 reads TGTGCCAGCAGCGTTGGAACAACTAACACCGGGGAGCTGTTTTTT. Translated, it gives CASSVGTTNTGELFF.

As regards this clone: Other DNA sequences in this specimen translate into the identical CDR3. The chain recombines TRBV7-2 with TRBJ2-2; D may be TRBD1 (5 bases). Germline V gene lookup returns CDR1 SGHTA and CDR2 FQGNSA. The germline V and J ends were trimmed by 0 bases and 1 base, with 6 bases remaining between them. This CDR3 is 15 amino acids long. In DNA, the CDR3 is TGTGCCAGCAGCTTAGCCGGACAGAACACCGGGGAGCTGTTTTTT. It translates to CASSLAGQNTGELFF.

This clone appeared a few times. The rearrangement joins TRBV28 to TRBJ2-7, with 7 bases aligning to TRBD1. This CDR3 region has 16 residues. The V segment lost 5 bases and the J segment 0 bases; nucleotides outside the gene matches: 10. The V gene's germline CDR1 is MDHEN and CDR2 SYDVKM. CDR3 sequence (DNA): TGTGCCAGCAGTGCTTTCAGGGACAGTCGCTCCTACGAGCAGTACTTC. Its protein is CASSAFRDSRSYEQYF.